The rows below give T cell receptor beta chains drawn from one sample of a study of Ad26.COV2.S vaccination and SARS-CoV-2 variants. Measured with immunoSEQ multiplex PCR; TCRdb has only the in-frame clones, and not every one. The table lists about 460,000 clones, roughly nine tenths of them singletons. Sequences were derived from peripheral blood, sampled in a trial of Ad26.COV2.S vaccine versus placebo. Receptor source: a person between 18 and 60 years old who received the Ad26.COV2.S COVID-19 vaccine or a placebo. The CDR3 runs from the conserved cysteine through the conserved F or W. The order of the fields is V gene, CDR3 length, D gene, J gene, clone size, CDR3 DNA, CDR3 protein. A D gene is named only where the DNA matches it firmly. Clone size is shown for a subset of rows, as once, few, many or a class of expanded clone.

TRBV2	16	TRBD2	TRBJ2-1	-	TGTGCCAGCAGTGAAGCCGGGACTAGCTGGTACAATGAGCAGTTCTTC	CASSEAGTSWYNEQFF
TRBV28	16	TRBD1	TRBJ1-1	-	TGTGCCAGCAGTCCGGGACAGGGATACGGGAACACTGAAGCTTTCTTT	CASSPGQGYGNTEAFF
TRBV15	15	TRBD1	TRBJ2-7	-	TGTGCCACCAGCAGAGCGACAGGGGCGGGCCGCGAGCAGTACTTC	CATSRATGAGREQYF
TRBV5-8	12	-	TRBJ2-2	-	TGTGCCAGCAGCTTAGACACCGGGGAGCTGTTTTTT	CASSLDTGELFF
TRBV2	14	-	TRBJ2-1	-	TGTGCCAGCAGTGAGTATGAGGCCAACAATGAGCAGTTCTTC	CASSEYEANNEQFF
TRBV28	14	TRBD2	TRBJ2-7	-	TGTGCCACCACCCGGGACTATGGACCCTACGAGCAGTACTTC	CATTRDYGPYEQYF
TRBV6-2/TRBV6-3	15	TRBD1	TRBJ2-5	-	TGTGCCAGCAGTCGCCCCGGGACAGGGAGAGAGACCCAGTACTTC	CASSRPGTGRETQYF
TRBV10-3	16	-	TRBJ1-6	-	TGTGCCATCAGTGAGGAATGGGTACTCAAGGGTTCACCCCTCCACTTT	CAISEEWVLKGSPLHF
TRBV10-1	14	TRBD1	TRBJ2-1	-	TGCGCCAGCAGTGCCGGACAGGGGGTCAATGAGCAGTTCTTC	CASSAGQGVNEQFF
TRBV5-1	17	TRBD2	TRBJ2-7	once	TGCGCCAGCAGCTTGGGAAGACTAGCGGGGCCCTCCTACGAGCAGTACTTC	CASSLGRLAGPSYEQYF
TRBV28	15	TRBD1	TRBJ1-2	-	TGTGCCAGCAGTCGGGGAGGTACAGGGGATCATGGCTACACCTTC	CASSRGGTGDHGYTF
TRBV7-3	15	TRBD2	TRBJ2-1	-	TGTGCCAGCAGCTTATTCGGACTAGTCCAAAATGAGCAGTTCTTC	CASSLFGLVQNEQFF
TRBV6-4	13	-	TRBJ1-1	-	TGTGCCAGCAGTGTACAGGTCAACACTGAAGCTTTCTTT	CASSVQVNTEAFF
TRBV25-1	16	TRBD2	TRBJ2-1	-	TGTGCCAGCAGTGAATACGGACTAGCGAATCACAATGAGCAGTTCTTC	CASSEYGLANHNEQFF
TRBV11-2	13	-	TRBJ1-2	-	TGTGCCAGCAGCTCCTTAAAACAAACAGGTTTCACCTTC	CASSSLKQTGFTF
TRBV28	19	TRBD2	TRBJ2-1	-	TGTGCCAGTGGCGGGACAGGGACTAGCGGGAGTAGGTCCTACAATGAGCAGTTCTTC	CASGGTGTSGSRSYNEQFF
TRBV6-5	13	TRBD1	TRBJ2-7	-	TGTGCCAGCAGTCGGACAGGGGTTTACGAGCAGTACTTC	CASSRTGVYEQYF
TRBV9	14	-	TRBJ2-1	-	TGTGCCAGCAGCGTAGGGGACTCTTCCAATGAGCAGTTCTTC	CASSVGDSSNEQFF
TRBV7-2	18	TRBD1	TRBJ2-2	once	TGTGCCAGCAGAAACCCGGAAAAGGACAGGAGACCCACCGGGGAGCTGTTTTTT	CASRNPEKDRRPTGELFF
TRBV6-5	13	-	TRBJ2-5	-	TGTGCCAGCAGTTACGGGGCCCATGAGACCCAGTACTTC	CASSYGAHETQYF
TRBV7-3	15	-	TRBJ2-1	-	TGTGCCAGCAGCCCCCACCGGGAGAACTACAATGAGCAGTTCTTC	CASSPHRENYNEQFF
TRBV18	16	-	TRBJ1-2	-	TGTGCCAGCTCACCACGGGGGGAAGGGACGGCGGTAGGCTACACCTTC	CASSPRGEGTAVGYTF
TRBV10-1	16	TRBD2	TRBJ2-2	few	TGCGCCAGCAGTGAGGGGACTAGCGGAGACACCGGGGAGCTGTTTTTT	CASSEGTSGDTGELFF
TRBV19	13	-	TRBJ2-7	few	TGTGCCAGTAGTATAGGCAGGACCTACGAGCAGTACTTC	CASSIGRTYEQYF
TRBV7-9	12	-	TRBJ2-5	-	TGTGCCAGCAGCTTAAGGGTGGAGACCCAGTACTTC	CASSLRVETQYF
TRBV7-8	20	TRBD1	TRBJ1-6	-	TGTGCCAGCAGCTCCCTTTTGATCCCGGGACAGGGATTCTATAATTCACCCCTCCACTTT	CASSSLLIPGQGFYNSPLHF
TRBV29-1	14	TRBD1	TRBJ1-2	-	TGCAGCGTTGAACTCACCGACAGGGGGTATGGCTACACCTTC	CSVELTDRGYGYTF
TRBV19	16	TRBD2	TRBJ2-4	-	TGTGCCAGTAGTAATAGCGGGAGGAAGGGCAAAAACATTCAGTACTTC	CASSNSGRKGKNIQYF
TRBV9	12	-	TRBJ2-1	-	TGTGCCAGCAGCGGAGTCATCAATGAGCAGTTCTTC	CASSGVINEQFF
TRBV5-1	19	TRBD1	TRBJ1-3	once	TGCGCCAGCAGCTTGAAGTTGGGACAGGGAGCGAGCTCTGGAAACACCATATATTTT	CASSLKLGQGASSGNTIYF
TRBV7-2	16	-	TRBJ2-2	-	TGTGCCAGCAGCTTATTCTCAGCGGAGCTCACCGGGGAGCTGTTTTTT	CASSLFSAELTGELFF
TRBV14	16	-	TRBJ2-1	once	TGTGCCAGCACCGCGGGGTCGGGGGTTCGTTGGGATGAGCAGTTCTTC	CASTAGSGVRWDEQFF
TRBV24-1	15	TRBD1	TRBJ2-1	once	TGTGCCACCAGTGACACGACAGGGAGAGAGGATGAGCAGTTCTTC	CATSDTTGREDEQFF
TRBV10-3	13	TRBD1	TRBJ2-5	-	TGTGCCACGCTGGGACAGGGCCTAGAGACCCAGTACTTC	CATLGQGLETQYF